The table lists the clone carrying this TCR beta chain with many counts. As yet, its antigen is unknown. This sample was taken from a study of metastatic and nonmetastatic thyroid tumors. Study-level background: Repertoire data that came from the blood and tumor or nodule tissue of malignant and benign thyroid patients were compared. General study results and limits: Significantly greater TCR beta diversity was reportedly found in malignant thyroid tumors than in benign nodules (in blood and tumor).

The V segment lost 6 bases and the J segment 5 bases; nucleotides outside the gene matches: 6. This CDR3 is 13 amino acids long. Original processing notes: Across clinicopathological groups, CDR3 differences served as the basis for building a distant-metastasis classifier for papillary thyroid cancer. TCRdb re-called clones from the PCR reads using MiXCR. V and J calls and clone size were set by TCRdb, not the authors. The sample has approximately 86,000 clones; roughly an eighth are singletons. Thyroid surgery was performed in patients who had received no treatment beforehand. This clonotype was sampled from a female donor with papillary thyroid cancer or a benign thyroid nodule (not recorded which). Some clones in this sample may be carry-over from other donors' samples. The sequenced sample was tumor tissue. This sequence joins TRBV12-3 or TRBV12-4 and TRBJ1-1; TRBD1 aligns across 7 bases. The CDR3 coding sequence is TGTGCCAGCAGCTGGACAGGAAATACTGAAGCTTTCTTT. Translated, it gives CASSWTGNTEAFF.